A single sample is the source of the 21 T cell receptor beta chains below, sequenced in a study of blood T cell repertoires in COVID-19. The assay was immunoSEQ multiplex PCR, and TCRdb's table has in-frame clones only and misses some. The data hold 130,000 to 150,000 clones, with roughly 80% observed a single time. The sample comprised peripheral blood. These receptors originate from a human donor in a cohort sampled during active COVID-19.

The CDR3: CASSQESGVYNQPQHF. Written as DNA, the CDR3 is TGCGCCAGCAGCCAAGAGTCAGGGGTTTACAATCAGCCCCAGCATTTT. This chain connects TRBV4-3 to TRBJ1-5; tentatively, D is TRBD1 (6 bases). CDR3 length: 16 amino acids. CDR1 and CDR2 from the germline V gene are LGHNA and YSLEER. The ends were cut back, 0 bases at V and 3 bases at J, with 12 bases in the middle.

This chain joins TRBV14 and TRBJ2-3; 8 positions agree with TRBD2. After removal of 4 bases from V and 6 bases from J, the junction contained 6 bases not matched to a gene. Germline assignment: CDR1 SGHDN and CDR2 FVKESK. The CDR3 length is 14 residues. In DNA, the CDR3 is TGTGCCAGCAGCCCAAGACTAGCGATGGATACGCAGTATTTT. It is translated as CASSPRLAMDTQYF.

The V call is TRBV4-2, the J call TRBJ2-2; TRBD2 agrees at 7 bases. The V and J ends lost 1 base and 5 bases, in that order; junction bases with no gene match: 4. Germline loops: CDR1 LGHNA, CDR2 YNFKEQ. The CDR3 length is 15 residues. The DNA for the CDR3 is TGTGCCAGCAGCCAAGGGCTGCGGGGGACCGGGGAGCTGTTTTTT. This gives the protein CASSQGLRGTGELFF.

The J gene is TRBJ2-1, the V gene TRBV30, with 9 bases that match TRBD1. The CDR3 is 14 amino acids. V was pared by 2 bases and J by 4 bases, with 3 bases of the junction left unmatched. Germline CDR1 GTSNPN, CDR2 SVGIG (reference sequence). The CDR3 here is CAWSQQGAYNEQFF. The CDR3 DNA sequence: TGTGCCTGGAGTCAACAGGGGGCTTACAATGAGCAGTTCTTC.

This clone was counted a single time. The CDR3 DNA sequence: TGTGCCTGGTCTGGGGACAGGGAGAAGACCCAGTACTTC. It is translated as CAWSGDREKTQYF. The V and J genes are TRBV30 and TRBJ2-5, with TRBD1 identical over 9 bases. V was clipped by 5 bases and J by 6 bases; unmatched bases: 7. The length of the CDR3 is 13 residues. Per germline, CDR1 GTSNPN and CDR2 SVGIG (reference sequence).

This chain joins TRBV7-2 and TRBJ2-7; 8 nucleotides line up with TRBD1. This CDR3 has 15 residues. Germline lookup yields CDR1 SGHTA and CDR2 FQGNSA. Trimming cost V 0 bases and J 3 bases; bases outside gene matches: 4. The CDR3, as DNA: TGTGCCAGCAGCTTAGCGCAGGGACAGGTCTACGAGCAGTACTTC. This sequence encodes CASSLAQGQVYEQYF.

The rearrangement uses TRBV7-2 and TRBJ2-1; a weak D match, TRBD2 (6 bases). The CDR3 is 14 residues long. The V gene lost 10 bases and the J gene lost 8 bases, with 21 bases spanning the gap. From germline, CDR1 is SGHTA and CDR2 FQGNSA. Written as DNA, the CDR3 is TGTGCCAACCGAAAAAACGGGGGTTCTTATGAGCAGTTCTTC. Translated: CANRKNGGSYEQFF. The whole variable domain, filled in from reference TRBV7-2 and TRBJ2-1, reads GAGVSQSPSNKVTEKGKDVELRCDPISGHTALYWYRQSLGQGLEFLIYFQGNSAPDKSGLPSDRFSAERTGGSVSTLTIQRTQQEDSAVYLCANRKNGGSYEQFFGPGTRLTVL.

Of note for this clone: The sample holds other DNA sequences that translate to the same CDR3. This rearrangement joins TRBV7-2 to TRBJ1-5; D unresolved. V shed 0 bases and J shed 6 bases, with 6 bases lying between them. The CDR3 contains 13 residues. The germline CDR1 and CDR2 sequences are SGHTA and FQGNSA. The CDR3 nucleotides are TGTGCCAGCAGCTTAGCTAGTGGTCAGCCCCAGCATTTT. Residues: CASSLASGQPQHF.

The rearrangement joins TRBV5-6 to TRBJ2-6, with 9 bases aligning to TRBD1. CDR1 is SGHDT and CDR2 is YYEEEE in the germline V gene. The length of the CDR3 is 18 residues. J lost 2 bases, V lost 2 bases, and 8 bases had no gene match. The CDR3 region is CASSFPGQGKAGANVLTF. The DNA for the CDR3 is TGTGCCAGCAGCTTTCCGGGACAGGGAAAGGCTGGGGCCAACGTCCTGACTTTC.

CDR3: CASSLGHFQETQYF. CDR3 sequence (DNA): TGTGCCAGCAGCTTGGGACATTTCCAAGAGACCCAGTACTTC. This chain uses TRBV5-4 with TRBJ2-5; D remains unclear. V was cut by 0 bases and J by 1 base, with 7 bases left in between. In germline, CDR1 is SGHNT, CDR2 YYREEE (reference sequence). There are 14 residues in the CDR3.

This clone was seen a single time. This chain connects TRBV20-1 to TRBJ2-1; 9 positions match TRBD1. Trimming cost V 3 bases and J 8 bases; bases outside gene matches: 11. This CDR3 is built from 15 residues. CDR1 and CDR2 (germline): DFQATT, SNEGSKA (reference sequence). This CDR3 reads CSASPTGGGGDEQFF. CDR3 in DNA: TGCAGTGCTAGTCCCACAGGGGGCGGGGGCGATGAGCAGTTCTTC.

The V and J genes are TRBV29-1 and TRBJ2-3, with 10 bases fitting TRBD1. This CDR3 has 14 amino acids. V was pared by 7 bases and J by 3 bases, with 7 bases of the junction left unmatched. The germline V gene has CDR1 SQVTM and CDR2 ANQGSEA. The CDR3 protein is CSATPGQGTDTQYF. The CDR3 DNA is TGCAGCGCGACCCCGGGACAGGGGACAGATACGCAGTATTTT.

This clone was counted a single time. The rearrangement uses TRBV11-1 and TRBJ2-7; a possible D gene is TRBD1 (6 bases). The CDR3 covers 12 residues. Between the trimmed V and J ends, which lost 4 bases and 5 bases, there was a span of 9 bases. The germline V gene has CDR1 SGHAT and CDR2 FQDESV (reference sequence). The CDR3 sequence: CASSSSGDEQYF. The CDR3 nucleotides read TGTGCCAGCAGCTCTTCAGGGGACGAGCAGTACTTC.

The rearrangement uses TRBV9 and TRBJ1-1, with TRBD1 as a possible D gene (5 bases). Germline CDR1 is SGDLS and CDR2 is YYNGEE. The CDR3 is 15 amino acids. The V end lost 2 bases, the J end lost 0 bases, and 11 bases lay between the germline ends. The CDR3 is CASSVAGHMNTEAFF. The CDR3 DNA reads as TGTGCCAGCAGCGTCGCGGGGCATATGAACACTGAAGCTTTCTTT.

Concerning this clone itself: This sample includes further DNA sequences coding for the same CDR3. This chain links TRBV6-4 with TRBJ2-1; TRBD2 matches 8 bases. Germline-derived CDR1 and CDR2 are MRHNA and SNTAGT. V was pared by 5 bases and J by 0 bases, with 3 bases of the junction left unmatched. The CDR3 spans 15 residues. DNA for the CDR3: TGTGCCAGCAGTCCGGGACTAGGCTCCTACAATGAGCAGTTCTTC. Translating gives CASSPGLGSYNEQFF.

The genes are TRBV11-2 and TRBJ1-5, with unresolved D. Trimming stripped 4 bases from V and 4 bases from J, with 11 bases between. The CDR3 consists of 14 residues. Germline loops: CDR1 SGHAT, CDR2 FQNNGV. The CDR3 reads CASSSRGGNQPQHF. CDR3 DNA: TGTGCCAGCAGCTCCCGAGGAGGGAATCAGCCCCAGCATTTT. The whole variable domain, filled in from reference TRBV11-2 and TRBJ1-5, reads EAGVAQSPRYKIIEKRQSVAFWCNPISGHATLYWYQQILGQGPKLLIQFQNNGVVDDSQLPKDRFSAERLKGVDSTLKIQPAKLEDSAVYLCASSSRGGNQPQHFGDGTRLSIL.

CDR3 nucleotide sequence: TGTGCCAGCGGATCACAGGGAGACTATGGCTACACCTTC. Translated, it gives CASGSQGDYGYTF. The chain employs TRBV6-5 and TRBJ1-2; TRBD1 might be the D (6 bases). CDR1 is MNHEY, CDR2 SVGAGI, per germline. This CDR3 is built from 13 residues. The ends were cut back, 8 bases at V and 3 bases at J, with 13 bases in the middle.

The chain employs TRBV24-1 and TRBJ2-1; D not certain. This CDR3 has 14 amino acids. Germline V CDR1 and CDR2: KGHDR, SFDVKD. V was cut by 1 base and J by 3 bases, with 6 bases left in between. The CDR3 DNA follows: TGTGCCACCAGTGATTTTAACATCTACAATGAGCAGTTCTTC. Protein product: CATSDFNIYNEQFF.

The chain has TRBV7-2 and TRBJ2-1; 9 bases fit TRBD2. V lost 1 base to trimming and J lost 7 bases; unmatched junction nucleotides: 2. The CDR3 consists of 14 residues. The germline gives CDR1 SGHTA, CDR2 FQGNSA. CDR3: CASSLGTSVNEQFF. CDR3 in DNA: TGTGCCAGCAGCTTAGGGACTAGCGTAAATGAGCAGTTCTTC.

This chain joins TRBV28 and TRBJ1-3, with D perhaps matching TRBD1 (5 bases). Germline lookup yields CDR1 MDHEN and CDR2 SYDVKM. This CDR3 is 17 amino acids long. Between the trimmed V and J ends, which lost 4 bases and 0 bases, there was a span of 16 bases. CDR3 loop: CASSSRQITYSGNTIYF. CDR3 coding DNA: TGTGCCAGCAGTTCCCGACAGATTACTTACTCTGGAAACACCATATATTTT.

V and J are TRBV7-9 and TRBJ2-1; no definite D call. The CDR3 spans 12 residues. Germline V gene sequence: CDR1 SEHNR, CDR2 FQNEAQ (reference sequence). Trimming took 3 bases from V and 8 from J, leaving 8 bases between them. The CDR3 nucleotides read TGTGCCAGCAGCTTGAATTCGGATGAGCAGTTCTTC. As protein: CASSLNSDEQFF.